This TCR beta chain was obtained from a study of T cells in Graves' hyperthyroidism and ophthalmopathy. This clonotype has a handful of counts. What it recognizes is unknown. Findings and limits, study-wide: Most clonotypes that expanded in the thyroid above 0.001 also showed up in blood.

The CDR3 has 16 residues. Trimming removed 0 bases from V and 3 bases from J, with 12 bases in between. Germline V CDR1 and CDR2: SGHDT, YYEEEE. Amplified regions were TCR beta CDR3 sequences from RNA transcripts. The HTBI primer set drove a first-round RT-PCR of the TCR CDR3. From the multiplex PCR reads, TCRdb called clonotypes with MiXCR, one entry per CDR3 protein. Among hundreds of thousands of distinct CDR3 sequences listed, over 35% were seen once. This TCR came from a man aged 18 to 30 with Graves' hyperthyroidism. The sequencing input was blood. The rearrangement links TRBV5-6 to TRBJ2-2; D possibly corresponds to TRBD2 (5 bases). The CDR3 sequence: CASSLALGVDTGELFF. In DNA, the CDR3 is TGTGCCAGCAGCTTGGCCCTGGGAGTCGACACCGGGGAGCTGTTTTTT.